This is a list of T cell receptor beta chains from one sample in a study of control samples from healthy donors and cancer patients. TCRdb's copy holds only in-frame clones and misses some; the assay was immunoSEQ multiplex PCR. The sample has approximately 150,000 clones; just over 85% are singletons. The sample was blood. These receptors were collected from a man aged 18 to 29 in good health. Both conserved end residues are part of each CDR3. Each record gives: J gene, clone size, CDR3 length, D gene, V gene, CDR3 protein, CDR3 DNA. The D gene is left open where the match is weak. Clone size is not always given. Where it is, it says once, few, many or a class for expanded clones.

>TRBJ2-5|-|17|-|TRBV5-1
CASSLILVGGSQETQYF
TGCGCCAGCAGCTTGATCCTTGTGGGGGGATCTCAAGAGACCCAGTACTTC
>TRBJ2-7|-|14|TRBD2|TRBV5-1
CASRTTSGPYEQYF
TGCGCCAGCAGGACGACTAGCGGACCCTACGAGCAGTACTTC
>TRBJ2-5|-|18|TRBD1|TRBV7-6
CASTPNLVGTGGAETQYF
TGTGCCAGCACCCCAAACCTTGTGGGGACAGGGGGCGCGGAGACCCAGTACTTC
>TRBJ2-5|-|17|-|TRBV28
CASSFSRGIGSWETQYF
TGTGCCAGCAGTTTTTCCCGCGGTATAGGGAGTTGGGAGACCCAGTACTTC
>TRBJ2-2|-|18|TRBD1|TRBV7-2
CASSLRKGAGLITGELFF
TGTGCCAGCAGCTTAAGGAAGGGGGCAGGTTTGATCACCGGGGAGCTGTTTTTT
>TRBJ2-3|-|16|TRBD2|TRBV7-2
CASSLRGGALADTQYF
TGTGCCAGCAGCTTACGCGGGGGGGCGCTCGCAGATACGCAGTATTTT
>TRBJ1-3|-|14|-|TRBV6-1
CASSDGVSGNTIYF
TGTGCCAGCAGTGACGGGGTCTCTGGAAACACCATATATTTT
>TRBJ1-4|-|15|-|TRBV13
CASSGLGGTNEKLFF
TGTGCCAGCAGCGGCCTAGGCGGTACTAATGAAAAACTGTTTTTT
>TRBJ2-1|-|18|TRBD2|TRBV7-9
CASQGHRGTSGGYNEQFF
TGTGCCAGCCAAGGACACAGGGGTACTAGCGGGGGGTACAATGAGCAGTTCTTC
>TRBJ2-7|-|14|-|TRBV7-9
CASSLGLSSYEQYF
TGTGCCAGCAGCTTAGGACTGAGCTCCTACGAGCAGTACTTC
>TRBJ1-6|-|15|-|TRBV28
CASSLSAPYNSPLHF
TGTGCCAGCAGTTTATCCGCCCCCTATAATTCACCCCTCCACTTT
>TRBJ1-2|-|15|-|TRBV28
CASRETGWGNYGYTF
TGTGCCAGCAGGGAAACAGGGTGGGGTAACTATGGCTACACCTTC
>TRBJ2-1|-|14|-|TRBV5-6
CASSFRLDILEQFF
TGTGCCAGCAGCTTTAGGTTGGATATTCTAGAGCAGTTCTTC
>TRBJ2-7|-|16|-|TRBV13
CASSLGPRLTPYEQYF
TGTGCCAGCAGCTTAGGCCCCCGGTTAACACCTTACGAGCAGTACTTC
>TRBJ2-7|-|14|-|TRBV30
CAWNSGRILYEQYF
TGTGCCTGGAACTCCGGACGGATCCTCTACGAGCAGTACTTC
>TRBJ2-5|few|13|-|TRBV24-1
CATSDLDEETQYF
TGTGCCACCAGTGATTTGGACGAGGAGACCCAGTACTTC
>TRBJ2-5|-|15|-|TRBV11-2
CASSLAFDPQETQYF
TGTGCCAGCAGCTTAGCTTTCGATCCCCAAGAGACCCAGTACTTC